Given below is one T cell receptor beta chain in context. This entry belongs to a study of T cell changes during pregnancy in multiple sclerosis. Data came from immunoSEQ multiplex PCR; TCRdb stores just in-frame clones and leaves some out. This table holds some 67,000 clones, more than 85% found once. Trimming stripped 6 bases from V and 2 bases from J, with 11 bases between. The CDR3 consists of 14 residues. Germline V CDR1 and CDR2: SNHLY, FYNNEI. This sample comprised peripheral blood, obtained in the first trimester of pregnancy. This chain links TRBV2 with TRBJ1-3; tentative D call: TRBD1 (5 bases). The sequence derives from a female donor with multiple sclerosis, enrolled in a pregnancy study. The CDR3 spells CASSDGGAGNTIYF. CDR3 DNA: TGTGCCAGCAGCGACGGGGGTGCTGGAAACACCATATATTTT.